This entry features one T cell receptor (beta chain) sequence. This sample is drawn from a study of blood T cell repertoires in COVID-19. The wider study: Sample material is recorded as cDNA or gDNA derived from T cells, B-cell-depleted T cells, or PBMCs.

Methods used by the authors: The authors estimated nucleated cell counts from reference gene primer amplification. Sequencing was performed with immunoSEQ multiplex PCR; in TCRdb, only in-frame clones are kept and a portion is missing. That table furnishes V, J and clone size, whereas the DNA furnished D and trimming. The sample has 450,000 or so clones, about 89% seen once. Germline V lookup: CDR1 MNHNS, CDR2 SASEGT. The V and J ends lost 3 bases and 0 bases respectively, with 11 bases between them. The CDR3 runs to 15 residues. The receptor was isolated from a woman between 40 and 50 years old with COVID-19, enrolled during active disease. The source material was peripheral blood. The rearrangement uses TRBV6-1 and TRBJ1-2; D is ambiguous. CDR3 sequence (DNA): TGTGCCAGCAGTGATCGTCTCGGGGCTAACTATGGCTACACCTTC. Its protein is CASSDRLGANYGYTF.